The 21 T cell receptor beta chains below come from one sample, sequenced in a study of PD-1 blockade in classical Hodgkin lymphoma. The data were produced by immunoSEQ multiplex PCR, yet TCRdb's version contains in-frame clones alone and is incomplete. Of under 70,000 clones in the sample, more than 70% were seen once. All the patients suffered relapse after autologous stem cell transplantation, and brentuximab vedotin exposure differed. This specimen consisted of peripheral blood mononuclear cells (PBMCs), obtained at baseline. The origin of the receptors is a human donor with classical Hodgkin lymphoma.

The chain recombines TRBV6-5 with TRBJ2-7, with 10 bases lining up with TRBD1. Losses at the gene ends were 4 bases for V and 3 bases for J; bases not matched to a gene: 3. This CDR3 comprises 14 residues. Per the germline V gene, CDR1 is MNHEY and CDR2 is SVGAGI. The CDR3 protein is CASSSGQGNYEQYF. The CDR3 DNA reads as TGTGCCAGCAGTTCGGGACAGGGGAACTACGAGCAGTACTTC.

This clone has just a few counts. The chain's CDR3 is CASSPELVSDTQYF. The CDR3 coding sequence is TGTGCCAGCAGCCCCGAACTAGTTTCAGATACGCAGTATTTT. V usage is TRBV7-7 and J usage is TRBJ2-3; D is perhaps TRBD2 (5 bases). This CDR3 is built from 14 residues. From germline, CDR1 is SSHAT and CDR2 FNYEAQ (reference sequence). Trimming cost V 5 bases and J 4 bases, with 13 bases left between them.

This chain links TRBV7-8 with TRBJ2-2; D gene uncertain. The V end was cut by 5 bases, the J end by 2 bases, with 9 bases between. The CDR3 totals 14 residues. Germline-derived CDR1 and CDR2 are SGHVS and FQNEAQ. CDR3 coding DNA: TGTGCCAGCAGCACTCGACCCAACACCGGGGAGCTGTTTTTT. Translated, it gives CASSTRPNTGELFF.

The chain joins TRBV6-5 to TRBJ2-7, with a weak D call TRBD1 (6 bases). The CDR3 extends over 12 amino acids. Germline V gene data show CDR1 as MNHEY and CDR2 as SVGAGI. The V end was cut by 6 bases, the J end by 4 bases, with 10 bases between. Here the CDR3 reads CASSPQGYEQYF. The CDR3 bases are TGTGCCAGCAGCCCTCAGGGGTACGAGCAGTACTTC.

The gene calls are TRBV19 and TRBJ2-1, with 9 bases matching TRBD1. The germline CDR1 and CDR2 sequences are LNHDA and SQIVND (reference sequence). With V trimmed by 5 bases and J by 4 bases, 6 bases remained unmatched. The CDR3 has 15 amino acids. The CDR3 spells CASSQRDRDYNEQFF. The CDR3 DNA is TGTGCCAGTAGTCAACGGGACAGGGATTACAATGAGCAGTTCTTC.

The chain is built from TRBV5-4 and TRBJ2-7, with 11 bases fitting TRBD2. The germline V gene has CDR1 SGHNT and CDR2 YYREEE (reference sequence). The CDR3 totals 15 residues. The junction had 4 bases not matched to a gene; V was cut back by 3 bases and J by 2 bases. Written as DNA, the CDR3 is TGTGCCAGCAGCTCTTATAGCGGGGGGGCCTACGAGCAGTACTTC. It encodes CASSSYSGGAYEQYF.

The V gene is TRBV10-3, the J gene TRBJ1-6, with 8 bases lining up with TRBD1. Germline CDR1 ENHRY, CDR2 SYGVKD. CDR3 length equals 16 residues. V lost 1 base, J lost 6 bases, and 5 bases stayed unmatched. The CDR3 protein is CAISEFGTGGNSPLHF. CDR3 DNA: TGTGCCATCAGTGAGTTTGGGACAGGAGGTAATTCACCCCTCCACTTT.

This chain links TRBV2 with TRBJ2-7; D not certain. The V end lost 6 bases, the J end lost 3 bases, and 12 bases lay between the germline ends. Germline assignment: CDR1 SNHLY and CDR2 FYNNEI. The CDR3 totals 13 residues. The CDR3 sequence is CASRAVVFYEQYF. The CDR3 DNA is TGTGCCAGCAGGGCGGTGGTGTTCTACGAGCAGTACTTC.

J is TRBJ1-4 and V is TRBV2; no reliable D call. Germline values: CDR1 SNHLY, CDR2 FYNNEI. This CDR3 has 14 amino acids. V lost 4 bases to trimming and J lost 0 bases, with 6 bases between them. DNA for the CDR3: TGTGCCAGCAGTGGCAGGCCAACTAATGAAAAACTGTTTTTT. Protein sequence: CASSGRPTNEKLFF.

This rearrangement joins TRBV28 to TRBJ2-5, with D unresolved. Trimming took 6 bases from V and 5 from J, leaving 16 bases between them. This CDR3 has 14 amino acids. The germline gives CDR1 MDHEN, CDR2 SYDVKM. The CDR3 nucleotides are TGTGCCAGCAGACTCAGAATGGGCTGGGAGACCCAGTACTTC. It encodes CASRLRMGWETQYF.

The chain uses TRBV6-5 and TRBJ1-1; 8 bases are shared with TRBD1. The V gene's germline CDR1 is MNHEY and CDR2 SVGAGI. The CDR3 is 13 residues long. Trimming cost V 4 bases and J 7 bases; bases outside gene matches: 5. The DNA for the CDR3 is TGTGCCAGCAGTTTCCTCGGACAGGGTGAAGCTTTCTTT. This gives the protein CASSFLGQGEAFF.

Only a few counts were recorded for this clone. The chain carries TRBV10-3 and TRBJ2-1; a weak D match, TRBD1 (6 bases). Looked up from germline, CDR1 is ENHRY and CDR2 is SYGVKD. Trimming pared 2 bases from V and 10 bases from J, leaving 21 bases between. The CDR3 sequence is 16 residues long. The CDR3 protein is CAISEPGQGDGQEQFF. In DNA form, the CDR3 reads TGTGCCATCAGTGAGCCGGGACAAGGGGACGGGCAGGAGCAGTTCTTC.

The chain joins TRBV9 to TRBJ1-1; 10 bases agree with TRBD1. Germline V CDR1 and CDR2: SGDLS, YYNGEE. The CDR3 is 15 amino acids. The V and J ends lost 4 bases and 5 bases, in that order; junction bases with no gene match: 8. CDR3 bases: TGTGCCAGCAGCCGGGACAGGGGAGGACTGACTGAAGCTTTCTTT. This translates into CASSRDRGGLTEAFF.

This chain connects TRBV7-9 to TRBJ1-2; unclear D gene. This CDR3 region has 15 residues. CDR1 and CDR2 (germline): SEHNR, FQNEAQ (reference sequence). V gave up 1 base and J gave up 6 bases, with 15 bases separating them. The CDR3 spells CASSLVGSASHGYTF. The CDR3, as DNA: TGTGCCAGCAGCTTAGTAGGGTCCGCCAGCCATGGCTACACCTTC.

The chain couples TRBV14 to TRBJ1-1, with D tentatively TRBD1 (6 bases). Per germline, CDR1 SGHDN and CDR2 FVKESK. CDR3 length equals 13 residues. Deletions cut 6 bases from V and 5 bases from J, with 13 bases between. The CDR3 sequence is CASRPTGRTEAFF. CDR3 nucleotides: TGTGCCAGCAGGCCAACAGGGAGGACTGAAGCTTTCTTT.

CDR3 coding DNA: TGTGCCAGCAGCTTTCCCCCAGGGCTGCGGGCCGAGCAGTACTTC. It specifies CASSFPPGLRAEQYF. The chain is built from TRBV7-8 and TRBJ2-7; D possibly uses TRBD1 or TRBD2 (5 bases each). The CDR3 is 15 residues long. The germline V and J ends were trimmed by 3 bases and 6 bases, with 18 bases remaining between them. Germline V CDR1 and CDR2: SGHVS, FQNEAQ.

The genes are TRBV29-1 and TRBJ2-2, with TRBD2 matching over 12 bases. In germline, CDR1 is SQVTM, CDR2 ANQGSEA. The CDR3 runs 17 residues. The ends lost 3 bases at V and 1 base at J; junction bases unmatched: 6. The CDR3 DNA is TGCAGCGTTGAGTGGCTAGCGGGGGGGATGAACACCGGGGAGCTGTTTTTT. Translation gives CSVEWLAGGMNTGELFF.

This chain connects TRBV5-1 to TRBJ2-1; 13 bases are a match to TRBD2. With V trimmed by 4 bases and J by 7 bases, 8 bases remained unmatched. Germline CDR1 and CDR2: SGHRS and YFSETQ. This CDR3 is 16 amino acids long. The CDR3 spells CASSPVLAGGENEQFF. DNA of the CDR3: TGCGCCAGCAGCCCGGTACTAGCGGGGGGGGAGAATGAGCAGTTCTTC.

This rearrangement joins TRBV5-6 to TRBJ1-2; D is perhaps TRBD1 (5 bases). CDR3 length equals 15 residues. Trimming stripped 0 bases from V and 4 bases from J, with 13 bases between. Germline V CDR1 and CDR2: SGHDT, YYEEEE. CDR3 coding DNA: TGTGCCAGCAGCTTGGGCGGGGGACGAGGCTATGGCTACACCTTC. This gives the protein CASSLGGGRGYGYTF.

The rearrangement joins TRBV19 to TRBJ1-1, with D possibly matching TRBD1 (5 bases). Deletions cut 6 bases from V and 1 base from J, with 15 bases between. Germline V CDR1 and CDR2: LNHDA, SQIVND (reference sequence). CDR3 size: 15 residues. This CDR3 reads CASSGERGENTEAFF. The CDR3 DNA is TGTGCCAGTAGCGGTGAGAGGGGAGAGAACACTGAAGCTTTCTTT. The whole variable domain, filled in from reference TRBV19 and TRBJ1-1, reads DGGITQSPKYLFRKEGQNVTLSCEQNLNHDAMYWYRQDPGQGLRLIYYSQIVNDFQKGDIAEGYSVSREKKESFPLTVTSAQKNPTAFYLCASSGERGENTEAFFGQGTRLTVV.

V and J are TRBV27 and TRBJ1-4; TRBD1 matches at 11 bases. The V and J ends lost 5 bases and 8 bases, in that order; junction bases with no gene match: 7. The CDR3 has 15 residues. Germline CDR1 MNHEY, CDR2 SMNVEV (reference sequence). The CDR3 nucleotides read TGTGCCAGCAGTCCAGGACAGGGGGCGGGCGAAAAACTGTTTTTT. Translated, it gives CASSPGQGAGEKLFF.